The 27 T cell receptor beta chains reported below all come from one sample, sequenced in a study of identical twins' blood T cells. In TCRdb, the 5' RACE reads were re-called with MiXCR into one record per CDR3 protein. The data show 300,000 to 400,000 distinct CDR3 sequences, approximately 30% seen once. The sample taken for sequencing was PBMCs. All receptors come from a woman aged 18 to 55 in good health.

In its sample, this clonotype was seen a few times. This chain links TRBV29-1 with TRBJ1-1; tentatively, D is TRBD1 (6 bases). The V end was cut by 5 bases, the J end by 1 base, with 17 bases between. This CDR3 is 15 amino acids long. The germline gives CDR1 SQVTM, CDR2 ANQGSEA. The CDR3 DNA sequence: TGCAGCGTTCTAGCGAGGGGGAGGACGAACACTGAAGCTTTCTTT. Translated: CSVLARGRTNTEAFF.

This clonotype was seen a few times. This chain uses TRBV30 with TRBJ2-7; D gene uncertain. Germline V gene data show CDR1 as GTSNPN and CDR2 as SVGIG (reference sequence). V was trimmed by 0 bases and J by 6 bases, leaving 9 bases between them. The CDR3 spans 12 residues. As DNA, the CDR3 is TGTGCCTGGAGTGTACAAGGGCCCGAGCAGTACTTC. Encoded protein: CAWSVQGPEQYF.

The chain couples TRBV7-4 to TRBJ2-3, with 14 positions matching TRBD2. The CDR3 is 18 residues long. J lost 2 bases, V lost 3 bases, and 7 bases had no gene match. Germline assignment: CDR1 SGHVT and CDR2 SQSDAQ. The CDR3 DNA follows: TGTGCCAGCAGCTTTGGGACTAGCGGGGGTAATTTCACAGATACGCAGTATTTT. Its translation is CASSFGTSGGNFTDTQYF.

The table lists this clonotype with a few counts. V and J are TRBV2 and TRBJ2-5; weak D call: TRBD2 (6 bases). The ends were cut back, 4 bases at V and 7 bases at J, with 10 bases in the middle. Germline-derived CDR1 and CDR2 are SNHLY and FYNNEI. The CDR3 extends over 12 amino acids. CDR3 sequence reads: CASSGPGGTQYF. The CDR3 DNA reads as TGTGCCAGCAGTGGACCCGGGGGGACCCAGTACTTC.

This clonotype showed up just a few times. The chain recombines TRBV2 with TRBJ1-2; D remains unclear. V was shortened by 6 bases and J by 10 bases, with 3 bases between the two germline ends. Germline V gene lookup returns CDR1 SNHLY and CDR2 FYNNEI. This CDR3 is 8 amino acids long. In nucleotides, the CDR3 is TGTGCCAGCAGGGCCTACACCTTC. It translates to CASRAYTF. Variable domain in full (rest from reference TRBV2 and TRBJ1-2): EPEVTQTPSHQVTQMGQEVILRCVPISNHLYFYWYRQILGQKVEFLVSFYNNEISEKSEIFDDQFSVERPDGSNFTLKIRSTKLEDSAMYFCASRAYTFGSGTRLTVV.

This clonotype has a handful of counts. This chain uses TRBV6-2 or TRBV6-3 with TRBJ2-2; 7 nucleotides line up with TRBD1. Trimming at V came to 7 bases and at J to 6 bases, leaving 14 bases not matched to a gene. The CDR3 has 16 residues. The germline CDR1 and CDR2 sequences are MNHEY and SVGEGT. The chain's CDR3 is CASITKQGSCAGELFF. The CDR3 DNA sequence: TGTGCCAGCATTACGAAACAGGGGAGTTGCGCCGGGGAGCTGTTTTTT.

The chain has TRBV7-9 and TRBJ1-3; 7 nucleotides line up with TRBD1. Germline-derived CDR1 and CDR2 are SEHNR and FQNEAQ (reference sequence). The junction had 10 bases not matched to a gene; V was cut back by 10 bases and J by 1 base. CDR3 size: 15 residues. The CDR3 bases are TGTGCCACCCCCGGGACAGCGGCTTCTGGAAACACCATATATTTT. It codes for CATPGTAASGNTIYF.

This clonotype came up a few times. The rearrangement links TRBV14 to TRBJ1-2; D is uncertain. CDR1 and CDR2 from the germline V gene are SGHDN and FVKESK. The CDR3 totals 17 residues. V gave up 1 base and J gave up 6 bases, with 21 bases separating them. CDR3 DNA: TGTGCCAGCAGCCAAGGATCCATTGGTTATAGACGGAATGGCTACACCTTC. Translated, it gives CASSQGSIGYRRNGYTF.

A few counts support this clonotype. V and J are TRBV5-1 and TRBJ1-1; weak D call: TRBD1 (5 bases). The CDR3 extends over 17 amino acids. Germline V gene data show CDR1 as SGHRS and CDR2 as YFSETQ. V was clipped by 5 bases and J by 0 bases, with 20 bases between them. The DNA of the CDR3 is TGCGCCAGCAGGGTGACAGTCGTTAACTACATGAACACTGAAGCTTTCTTT. This gives the protein CASRVTVVNYMNTEAFF.

This clonotype has at least ten counts. The chain couples TRBV6-5 to TRBJ1-6, with TRBD1 identical over 10 bases. Losses at the gene ends were 6 bases for V and 11 bases for J; bases not matched to a gene: 7. The CDR3 extends over 14 amino acids. Germline V gene sequence: CDR1 MNHEY, CDR2 SVGAGI. CDR3 DNA sequence: TGTGCCAGCAGCTTGGGACAGGGGAGAACACCCCTCCACTTT. This sequence encodes CASSLGQGRTPLHF.

This clonotype came up a few times. The genes are TRBV19 and TRBJ2-7, with a weak D call TRBD2 (5 bases). The V gene's germline CDR1 is LNHDA and CDR2 SQIVND (reference sequence). V dropped 3 bases and J dropped 0 bases, with 9 bases sitting between them. The CDR3 runs to 14 residues. The CDR3 reads CASSMDGSSYEQYF. The DNA for the CDR3 is TGTGCCAGTAGTATGGATGGGAGCTCCTACGAGCAGTACTTC. The full variable domain, in which reference TRBV19 and TRBJ2-7 provide the parts outside the CDR3, is DGGITQSPKYLFRKEGQNVTLSCEQNLNHDAMYWYRQDPGQGLRLIYYSQIVNDFQKGDIAEGYSVSREKKESFPLTVTSAQKNPTAFYLCASSMDGSSYEQYFGPGTRLTVT.

The rearrangement links TRBV9 to TRBJ2-1; D not certain. Germline CDR1 is SGDLS and CDR2 is YYNGEE. The CDR3 length is 16 residues. V shed 1 base and J shed 0 bases, with 11 bases lying between them. Written as DNA, the CDR3 is TGTGCCAGCAGCGTAACCGGTGCGAGCTCCTACAATGAGCAGTTCTTC. It is translated as CASSVTGASSYNEQFF. The whole variable domain, filled in from reference TRBV9 and TRBJ2-1, reads DSGVTQTPKHLITATGQRVTLRCSPRSGDLSVYWYQQSLDQGLQFLIQYYNGEERAKGNILERFSAQQFPDLHSELNLSSLELGDSALYFCASSVTGASSYNEQFFGPGTRLTVL.

This chain connects TRBV20-1 to TRBJ2-7; no firm D call. The CDR3 covers 15 residues. Deletions cut 2 bases from V and 0 bases from J, with 14 bases between. From germline, CDR1 is DFQATT and CDR2 SNEGSKA (reference sequence). CDR3 loop: CSARSLTLSSYEQYF. The CDR3 bases are TGCAGTGCTAGATCCCTGACCTTGAGCTCCTACGAGCAGTACTTC.

This CDR3 is CASSATGTAYGYTF. CDR3 DNA sequence: TGTGCCAGCAGCGCCACGGGGACAGCGTATGGCTACACCTTC. This sequence joins TRBV9 and TRBJ1-2, with 7 bases that match TRBD1. Losses at the gene ends were 3 bases for V and 5 bases for J; bases not matched to a gene: 7. Germline V gives CDR1 SGDLS, CDR2 YYNGEE. The CDR3 totals 14 residues.

The rearrangement joins TRBV20-1 to TRBJ1-6, with 7 bases fitting TRBD1. CDR3 length equals 16 residues. The germline CDR1 and CDR2 sequences are DFQATT and SNEGSKA (reference sequence). V gave up 6 bases and J gave up 6 bases; unmatched junction bases: 14. The CDR3 coding sequence is TGCAGTGCAACCCTGGACACAGGGGCTGGTAATTCACCCCTCCACTTT. Encoded protein: CSATLDTGAGNSPLHF.

On this clonotype: The final CDR3 position lacks the conserved phenylalanine or tryptophan, pointing to a likely read error. The genes are TRBV4-3 and TRBJ1-1, with D possibly matching TRBD1 (5 bases). CDR1 is LGHNA and CDR2 is YSLEER in the germline V gene. The CDR3 length is 14 residues. Trimming took 2 bases from V and 2 from J, leaving 9 bases between them. Here the CDR3 reads CASSQRDRNTEAFV. CDR3 coding DNA: TGCGCCAGCAGCCAACGAGACAGAAACACTGAAGCTTTCGTT.

This clonotype was observed a few times. The CDR3 protein is CASSLVPSFGYTF. CDR3 nucleotide sequence: TGCGCCAGCAGCTTGGTTCCGTCCTTCGGCTACACCTTC. V gene TRBV5-1 combines with J gene TRBJ1-2; D not certain. Germline CDR1 and CDR2: SGHRS and YFSETQ. CDR3 length equals 13 residues. V was shortened by 0 bases and J by 8 bases, with 11 bases between the two germline ends. Drawing the rest from reference TRBV5-1 and TRBJ1-2, the complete variable domain is KAGVTQTPRYLIKTRGQQVTLSCSPISGHRSVSWYQQTPGQGLQFLFEYFSETQRNKGNFPGRFSGRQFSNSRSEMNVSTLELGDSALYLCASSLVPSFGYTFGSGTRLTVV.

This clonotype was seen repeatedly, ten times or more. This chain uses TRBV6-6 with TRBJ2-6; 9 nucleotides agree with TRBD1. CDR1 MNHNY and CDR2 SVGAGI come from the germline V gene (reference sequence). With V trimmed by 0 bases and J by 0 bases, 6 bases remained unmatched. The CDR3 spans 19 residues. CDR3 sequence (DNA): TGTGCCAGCAGTTACTCTTCGGGACAGGGACTCTCTGGGGCCAACGTCCTGACTTTC. This codes for CASSYSSGQGLSGANVLTF.

In the case of this clonotype: The junction departs from germline at one end; a sequencing error may be responsible. The rearrangement links TRBV10-3 to TRBJ1-5; weak D call: TRBD1 (6 bases). The CDR3 covers 14 residues. From germline, CDR1 is ENHRY and CDR2 SYGVKD. In DNA form, the CDR3 reads TGTGCCACCAGTCATGACAGGAACAATCAGCCCCAGCATTTT. It is translated as CATSHDRNNQPQHF.

This chain joins TRBV20-1 and TRBJ2-2; D is unresolved. Per germline, CDR1 DFQATT and CDR2 SNEGSKA (reference sequence). V dropped 3 bases and J dropped 0 bases, with 8 bases sitting between them. This CDR3 region has 14 residues. The CDR3 loop reads CSASLGANTGELFF. The CDR3 DNA is TGCAGTGCTAGTCTCGGAGCGAACACCGGGGAGCTGTTTTTT.

V and J are TRBV5-1 and TRBJ2-2; the D gene is possibly TRBD2 (5 bases). The CDR3 spans 16 residues. Per the germline V gene, CDR1 is SGHRS and CDR2 is YFSETQ. The V and J ends lost 0 bases and 3 bases respectively, with 12 bases between them. The chain's CDR3 is CASSLVLARDTGELFF. The CDR3, as DNA: TGCGCCAGCAGCTTGGTGCTAGCTAGGGACACCGGGGAGCTGTTTTTT. The full variable domain, its missing parts supplied by reference TRBV5-1 and TRBJ2-2, is KAGVTQTPRYLIKTRGQQVTLSCSPISGHRSVSWYQQTPGQGLQFLFEYFSETQRNKGNFPGRFSGRQFSNSRSEMNVSTLELGDSALYLCASSLVLARDTGELFFGEGSRLTVL.

This clonotype was seen more than once but under ten times. The V gene is TRBV20-1, the J gene TRBJ2-5, with D unresolved. The germline V gene has CDR1 DFQATT and CDR2 SNEGSKA (reference sequence). The CDR3 runs to 13 residues. V was cut by 0 bases and J by 4 bases, with 9 bases left in between. In nucleotides, the CDR3 is TGCAGTGCTAGAGATTCGGTGCGAGAGACCCAGTACTTC. Amino acids: CSARDSVRETQYF.

This chain connects TRBV29-1 to TRBJ1-2, with D uncertain. The CDR3 spans 11 residues. Deletions cut 8 bases from V and 3 bases from J, with 10 bases between. Germline lookup yields CDR1 SQVTM and CDR2 ANQGSEA. DNA of the CDR3: TGCAGCCTTGGAACCGACTATGGCTACACCTTC. It encodes CSLGTDYGYTF.

This clonotype was picked up many times. This chain joins TRBV20-1 and TRBJ1-6, with unresolved D. The CDR3 totals 12 residues. CDR1 is DFQATT and CDR2 is SNEGSKA in the germline V gene (reference sequence). The ends were cut back, 3 bases at V and 7 bases at J, with 7 bases in the middle. The CDR3 bases are TGCAGTGCTAGGGGCCCCAATTCACCCCTCCACTTT. Its protein is CSARGPNSPLHF.

The chain combines TRBV7-9 with TRBJ1-3, with D hard to call. The CDR3 spans 16 residues. Germline V CDR1 and CDR2: SEHNR, FQNEAQ (reference sequence). Trimming cost V 1 base and J 0 bases, with 10 bases left between them. CDR3 DNA sequence: TGTGCCAGCAGCTTAGGAAACGCACGCTCTGGAAACACCATATATTTT. Its protein is CASSLGNARSGNTIYF.

This clonotype was seen just once. The chain links TRBV7-8 to TRBJ2-1, with a possible D match to TRBD2 (5 bases). V dropped 0 bases and J dropped 1 base, with 16 bases sitting between them. Germline CDR1 and CDR2: SGHVS and FQNEAQ. The CDR3 runs 18 residues. The CDR3: CASSLAPRGRESYNEQFF. The CDR3 coding sequence is TGTGCCAGCAGCTTAGCGCCGAGAGGGAGAGAGTCCTACAATGAGCAGTTCTTC.

The CDR3 region is CASFREIKISRTEAFF. The DNA of the CDR3 is TGTGCCAGCTTTCGGGAGATCAAAATTTCGCGCACTGAAGCTTTCTTT. The chain uses TRBV2 and TRBJ1-1; D gene uncertain. The CDR3 has 16 residues. Germline CDR1 reads SNHLY; CDR2 reads FYNNEI. Deletions cut 8 bases from V and 4 bases from J, with 23 bases between. The full variable domain, completed using reference TRBV2 and TRBJ1-1, is EPEVTQTPSHQVTQMGQEVILRCVPISNHLYFYWYRQILGQKVEFLVSFYNNEISEKSEIFDDQFSVERPDGSNFTLKIRSTKLEDSAMYFCASFREIKISRTEAFFGQGTRLTVV.